One T cell receptor beta chain is described in this entry. V lost 3 bases to trimming and J lost 2 bases; unmatched junction nucleotides: 9. Germline V CDR1 and CDR2: LGHDT, YNNKEL (reference sequence). The length of the CDR3 is 16 residues. TCRdb keeps only in-frame clones here, not all; method: immunoSEQ multiplex PCR. The sample consists of hundreds of thousands of clones, 75% to 95% of them appearing once. This entry belongs to a study of blood T cell repertoires in COVID-19. This receptor was taken from a woman younger than 35 who had recovered from COVID-19. The specimen was PBMCs or T cells enriched from blood (not recorded which). The rearrangement links TRBV3-1 (or the pseudogene TRBV3-2) to TRBJ1-2; 7 bases are a match to TRBD1. The CDR3 sequence is CASSHRRQGRNYGYTF. CDR3 bases: TGTGCCAGCAGCCACCGCAGACAGGGTAGGAACTATGGCTACACCTTC.